Listed here is a single T cell receptor (beta chain). Its antigen is as yet unknown. The CDR3 runs 14 residues. V was pared by 6 bases and J by 0 bases, with 10 bases between. Looked up from germline, CDR1 is SNHLY and CDR2 is FYNNEI. A single heparinised blood sample, averaging around 120 mL, was obtained per donor. The entry originates in a study of beta chain features in type 1 diabetes. In the study overall: Cell yields, age and gender were similar between patients and healthy donors. Study-wide results and caveats: Compared with healthy donors, patients appeared to share more similar naive, central memory and regulatory TCRB repertoires. Significant though moderate, a shortening of TCRB CDR3s appeared in all four CD4+ subsets of Type 1 diabetes patients.

The entirety of the isolated RNA underwent reverse transcription, so expressed TCRB transcripts were sequenced. An average of roughly 910,000 reads was obtained from stem cell-like memory T cell samples. Clones were read by immunoSEQ multiplex PCR, and TCRdb kept only the in-frame ones, dropping some. The top ten hold around 0.52% of the sample, which has roughly 14,000 clones, over 55% seen once. Input material: stem cell memory CD4+ T cells from blood. The chain recombines TRBV2 with TRBJ2-3; no firm D call. This sequence was found in a woman aged 18 to 35 with type 1 diabetes. The CDR3 spells CASRADASTDTQYF. The CDR3 coding sequence is TGTGCCAGCAGAGCCGATGCTAGCACAGATACGCAGTATTTT.